This is a list of T cell receptor beta chains from one sample in a study of control samples from healthy donors and cancer patients. The method was immunoSEQ multiplex PCR; TCRdb's version includes in-frame clones alone and lacks a portion of them. The repertoire holds about 160,000 clones, with about 90% as singletons. Specimen: blood. These receptors all come from a man aged 30 to 45 in good health. The CDR3 runs from the conserved cysteine through the conserved F or W. D genes are given only for firm matches. Size values are once, few and many counts, or a class for expanded clones, and some rows have none.

>TRBD2|-|TRBJ2-2|TRBV5-8
CASKTSGGAGGELFF
TGTGCCAGCAAGACTAGCGGGGGGGCTGGCGGGGAGCTGTTTTTT
>-|-|TRBJ1-1|TRBV6-2/TRBV6-3
CASSGSPAGTEAFF
TGTGCCAGCAGTGGGTCACCGGCAGGCACTGAAGCTTTCTTT
>-|-|TRBJ2-1|TRBV12-3/TRBV12-4
CASRSRAYEQFF
TGTGCCAGCAGGTCCCGTGCTTATGAGCAGTTCTTC
>-|once|TRBJ2-5|TRBV13
CASSSGIRETQYF
TGTGCCAGCAGCTCGGGAATAAGGGAGACCCAGTACTTC
>TRBD1|-|TRBJ2-5|TRBV5-8
CASSKRGQETQYF
TGTGCCAGCAGTAAAAGGGGGCAGGAGACCCAGTACTTC
>-|-|TRBJ1-2|TRBV28
CASRALGQGYTF
TGTGCCAGCAGGGCACTTGGACAAGGCTACACCTTC
>-|-|TRBJ2-3|TRBV18
CASSPNGRSPDTQYF
TGTGCCAGCTCACCAAATGGGAGGTCACCAGATACGCAGTATTTT
>-|-|TRBJ1-2|TRBV7-6
CASSLEGQGLGGYTF
TGTGCCAGCAGCTTAGAGGGGCAGGGTCTGGGTGGCTACACCTTC
>TRBD1|-|TRBJ2-2|TRBV2
CASRGQGSGGTGELFF
TGTGCCAGCAGAGGACAGGGGTCAGGGGGTACCGGGGAGCTGTTTTTT
>-|-|TRBJ2-3|TRBV2
CASGLLATDTQYF
TGTGCCAGCGGTTTACTAGCTACAGATACGCAGTATTTT
>-|once|TRBJ1-2|TRBV5-1
CASSLEQGDGYTF
TGCGCCAGCAGCTTGGAGCAGGGCGATGGCTACACCTTC
>TRBD1|few|TRBJ1-2|TRBV2
CASSETGQGNYGYTF
TGTGCCAGCAGTGAAACGGGACAGGGCAACTATGGCTACACCTTC
>TRBD2|-|TRBJ2-2|TRBV27
CATWLSGRAPGELFF
TGTGCCACTTGGTTGAGCGGGAGGGCCCCCGGGGAGCTGTTTTTT
>TRBD1|-|TRBJ1-2|TRBV5-1
CASSPATGGGYINYGYTF
TGCGCCAGCAGCCCGGCGACAGGGGGCGGTTATATTAACTATGGCTACACCTTC
>-|-|TRBJ1-1|TRBV10-3
CAISARETSNTEAFF
TGTGCCATCAGTGCCAGGGAGACGTCGAACACTGAAGCTTTCTTT
>TRBD1|-|TRBJ1-2|TRBV7-8
CASSLVGGGDGYTF
TGTGCCAGCAGCTTAGTGGGAGGGGGCGACGGCTACACCTTC
>-|-|TRBJ2-3|TRBV29-1
CSVASSTDTQYF
TGCAGCGTTGCCTCTAGCACAGATACGCAGTATTTT
>-|-|TRBJ2-1|TRBV3-1/TRBV3-2
CASSQDRLAHTYNEQFF
TGTGCCAGCAGCCAAGATCGGCTAGCGCACACCTACAATGAGCAGTTCTTC
>TRBD1|-|TRBJ2-2|TRBV6-5
CAGKTGYNTGELFF
TGTGCCGGCAAGACAGGGTACAACACCGGGGAGCTGTTTTTT
>-|-|TRBJ2-2|TRBV10-3
CAISESGRSGSGELFF
TGTGCCATCAGTGAGTCGGGCAGGTCGGGCTCCGGGGAGCTGTTTTTT
>-|few|TRBJ1-3|TRBV7-9
CASSFQRNTIYF
TGTGCCAGCAGCTTTCAGCGAAACACCATATATTTT
>-|-|TRBJ1-1|TRBV6-1
CASSERENTEAFF
TGTGCCAGCAGTGAGAGGGAGAACACTGAAGCTTTCTTT
>-|-|TRBJ1-2|TRBV5-4
CASSLDGFGYTF
TGTGCCAGCAGCTTGGATGGGTTTGGCTACACCTTC
>-|-|TRBJ2-7|TRBV10-3
CAISPTEHEQYF
TGTGCCATCAGCCCGACTGAACACGAGCAGTACTTC
>-|-|TRBJ2-6|TRBV13
CASSPQGTGANVLTF
TGTGCCAGCAGCCCCCAGGGGACTGGGGCCAACGTCCTGACTTTC
>-|-|TRBJ1-2|TRBV7-9
CASSLRRTATNYGYTF
TGTGCCAGCAGCCTCCGGAGGACAGCTACGAACTATGGCTACACCTTC
>-|-|TRBJ2-1|TRBV27
CASSPPRKENEQFF
TGTGCCAGCAGCCCCCCCCGAAAGGAAAATGAGCAGTTCTTC
>-|-|TRBJ1-6|TRBV6-5
CASSRSYNSPLHF
TGTGCCAGCAGCCGGAGCTATAATTCACCCCTCCACTTT
>-|-|TRBJ2-1|TRBV10-3
CAISESGSGSYNEQFF
TGTGCCATCAGTGAGTCGGGAAGCGGGTCCTACAATGAGCAGTTCTTC
>-|medium-sized|TRBJ1-4|TRBV29-1
CSVSVTPGGGGEKLFF
TGCAGCGTCTCCGTAACGCCGGGGGGGGGCGGAGAAAAACTGTTTTTT
>-|once|TRBJ2-7|TRBV6-1
CASSESGSPFYEQYF
TGTGCCAGCAGTGAATCAGGGTCTCCTTTCTACGAGCAGTACTTC
>-|-|TRBJ2-3|TRBV7-9
CASSLTVADTQYF
TGTGCCAGCAGCTTAACCGTCGCGGATACGCAGTATTTT
>TRBD2|-|TRBJ2-1|TRBV5-1
CASSLGGGRANEQFF
TGCGCCAGCAGCTTGGGGGGCGGGAGGGCAAATGAGCAGTTCTTC
>-|-|TRBJ1-4|TRBV5-1
CASSPRDPGRREKLFF
TGCGCCAGCAGCCCCCGGGACCCTGGAAGACGAGAAAAACTGTTTTTT
>-|-|TRBJ1-5|TRBV5-6
CASSLGQWGNQPQHF
TGTGCCAGCAGCTTGGGGCAATGGGGCAATCAGCCCCAGCATTTT
>-|-|TRBJ1-2|TRBV21-1
CASSKAGGVGTYGYTF
TGTGCCAGCAGCAAAGCTGGAGGTGTAGGGACCTATGGCTACACCTTC
>TRBD2|-|TRBJ2-1|TRBV5-4
CASSSQSGSFYNEQFF
TGTGCCAGCAGCTCTCAAAGCGGGAGCTTTTACAATGAGCAGTTCTTC
>-|once|TRBJ1-4|TRBV6-1
CASSEYRGANEKLFF
TGTGCCAGCAGTGAATATAGGGGCGCTAATGAAAAACTGTTTTTT
>TRBD1|-|TRBJ2-7|TRBV6-5
CASRTGATYEQYF
TGTGCCAGCAGAACAGGGGCGACCTACGAGCAGTACTTC
>-|-|TRBJ2-7|TRBV2
CASSEAWPRITYEQYF
TGTGCCAGCAGTGAAGCCTGGCCGAGGATAACCTACGAGCAGTACTTC
>TRBD2|-|TRBJ2-1|TRBV19
CASSIGTISYNEQFF
TGTGCCAGCTCTATCGGGACTATCTCCTACAATGAGCAGTTCTTC
>-|-|TRBJ2-7|TRBV13
CASSLGADSSYEQYF
TGTGCCAGCAGCTTAGGTGCAGATAGCTCCTACGAGCAGTACTTC
>TRBD1|-|TRBJ1-1|TRBV7-2
CASSLQGAVTEAFF
TGTGCCAGCAGCTTACAGGGGGCTGTAACTGAAGCTTTCTTT
>TRBD1|-|TRBJ2-1|TRBV12-5
CASGRPGQNNNEQFF
TGTGCTAGTGGTCGGCCGGGACAGAATAACAATGAGCAGTTCTTC
>TRBD1|once|TRBJ2-3|TRBV7-9
CASREQGVGHTDTQYF
TGTGCCAGCAGAGAACAGGGGGTCGGGCACACAGATACGCAGTATTTT
>-|once|TRBJ2-6|TRBV9
CASRGISGANVLTF
TGTGCCAGCAGGGGTATCTCTGGGGCCAACGTCCTGACTTTC
>-|-|TRBJ1-4|TRBV3-1/TRBV3-2
CASSPYRGLDEKLFF
TGTGCCAGCAGCCCTTATCGTGGGCTGGATGAAAAACTGTTTTTT